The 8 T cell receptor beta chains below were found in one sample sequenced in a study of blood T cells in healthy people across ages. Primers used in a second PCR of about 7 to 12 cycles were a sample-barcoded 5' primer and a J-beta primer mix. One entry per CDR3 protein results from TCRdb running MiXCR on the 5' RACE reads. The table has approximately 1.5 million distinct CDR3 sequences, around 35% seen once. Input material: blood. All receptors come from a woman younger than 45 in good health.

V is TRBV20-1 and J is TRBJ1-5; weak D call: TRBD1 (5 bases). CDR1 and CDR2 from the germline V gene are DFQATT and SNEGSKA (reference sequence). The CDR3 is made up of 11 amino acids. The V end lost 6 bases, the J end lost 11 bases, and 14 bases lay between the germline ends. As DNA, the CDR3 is TGCAGTGCCACCCTGGGAGGGGCCCAGCATTTT. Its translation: CSATLGGAQHF.

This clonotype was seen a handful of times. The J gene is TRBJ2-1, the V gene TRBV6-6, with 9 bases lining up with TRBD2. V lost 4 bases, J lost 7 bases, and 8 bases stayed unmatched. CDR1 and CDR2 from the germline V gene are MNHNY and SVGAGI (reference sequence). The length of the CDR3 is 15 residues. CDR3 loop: CASSSRLAGTNEQFF. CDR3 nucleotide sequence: TGTGCCAGCAGTTCCCGGCTAGCGGGGACAAATGAGCAGTTCTTC.

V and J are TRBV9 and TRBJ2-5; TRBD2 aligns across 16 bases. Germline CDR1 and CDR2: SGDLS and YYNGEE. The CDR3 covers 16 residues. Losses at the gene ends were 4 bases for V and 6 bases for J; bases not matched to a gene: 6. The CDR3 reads CASSFGTSGGGKTQYF. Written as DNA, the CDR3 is TGTGCCAGCAGCTTCGGGACTAGCGGGGGGGGAAAGACCCAGTACTTC.

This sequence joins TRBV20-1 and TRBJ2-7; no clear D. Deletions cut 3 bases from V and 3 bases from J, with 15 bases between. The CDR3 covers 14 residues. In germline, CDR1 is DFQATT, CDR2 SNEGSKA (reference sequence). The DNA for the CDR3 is TGCAGTGCTAGGGCTAACCCTCTACTCTACGAGCAGTACTTC. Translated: CSARANPLLYEQYF.

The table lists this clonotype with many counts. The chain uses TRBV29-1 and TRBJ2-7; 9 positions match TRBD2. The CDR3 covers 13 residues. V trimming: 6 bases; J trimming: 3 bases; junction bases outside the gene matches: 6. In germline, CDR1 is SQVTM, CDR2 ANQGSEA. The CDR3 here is CSVGGLAFYEQYF. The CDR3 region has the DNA TGCAGCGTAGGGGGACTAGCCTTCTACGAGCAGTACTTC.

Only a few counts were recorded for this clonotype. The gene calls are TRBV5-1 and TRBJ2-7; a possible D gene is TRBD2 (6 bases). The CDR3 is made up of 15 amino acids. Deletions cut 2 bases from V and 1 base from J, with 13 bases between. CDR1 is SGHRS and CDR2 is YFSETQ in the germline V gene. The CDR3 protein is CASSFAGLVSYEQYF. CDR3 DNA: TGCGCCAGCAGCTTCGCGGGGCTGGTATCCTACGAGCAGTACTTC.

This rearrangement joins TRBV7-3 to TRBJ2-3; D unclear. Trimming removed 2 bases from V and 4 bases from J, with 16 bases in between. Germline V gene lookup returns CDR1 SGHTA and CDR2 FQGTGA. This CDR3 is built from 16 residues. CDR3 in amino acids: CASSLGSIRGADTQYF. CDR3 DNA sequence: TGTGCCAGCAGCTTAGGCTCTATACGTGGGGCAGATACGCAGTATTTT. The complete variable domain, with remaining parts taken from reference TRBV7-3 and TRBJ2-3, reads GAGVSQTPSNKVTEKGKYVELRCDPISGHTALYWYRQSLGQGPEFLIYFQGTGAADDSGLPNDRFFAVRPEGSVSTLKIQRTERGDSAVYLCASSLGSIRGADTQYFGPGTRLTVL.

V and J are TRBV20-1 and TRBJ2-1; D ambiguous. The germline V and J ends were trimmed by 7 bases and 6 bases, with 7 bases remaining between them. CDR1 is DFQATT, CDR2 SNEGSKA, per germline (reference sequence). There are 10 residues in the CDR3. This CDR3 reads CSGLGNEQFF. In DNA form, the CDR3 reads TGCAGTGGGTTGGGCAATGAGCAGTTCTTC.